These 10 T cell receptor beta chains originate from one sample sequenced in a study of shared clonotypes between healthy human individuals. The protocol was immunoSEQ multiplex PCR, while the TCRdb copy is restricted to in-frame clones and leaves out a portion. Among 2 million or so clones listed, 95% were seen once. The sample taken for sequencing was naive CD4+ T cells sorted from blood. As for subset: CD45RA+ positively selected. Receptor source: a man aged 18 to 35 in good health.

The count of this clone is one. The V call is TRBV5-1, the J call TRBJ2-2; D may be TRBD1 (6 bases). The germline CDR1 and CDR2 sequences are SGHRS and YFSETQ. The CDR3 runs to 13 residues. Trimming pared 5 bases from V and 5 bases from J, leaving 10 bases between. The CDR3 sequence is CASRPGVTGELFF. The CDR3 DNA is TGCGCCAGCAGACCAGGGGTTACCGGGGAGCTGTTTTTT.

The chain carries TRBV7-9 and TRBJ2-7, with 7 nucleotides matching TRBD1. CDR1 and CDR2 (germline): SEHNR, FQNEAQ (reference sequence). V shed 6 bases and J 2 bases; nucleotides not matched to a gene: 7. This CDR3 region has 14 residues. CDR3 sequence (DNA): TGTGCCAGCAGAGGTCTAGGGGGCCCCTACGAGCAGTACTTC. Its protein product is CASRGLGGPYEQYF. Together with reference TRBV7-9 and TRBJ2-7, the CDR3 gives the full variable domain: DTGVSQNPRHKITKRGQNVTFRCDPISEHNRLYWYRQTLGQGPEFLTYFQNEAQLEKSRLLSDRFSAERPKGSFSTLEIQRTEQGDSAMYLCASRGLGGPYEQYFGPGTRLTVT.

With respect to this clone: The junction departs from the called germline gene at one end, perhaps through a read error. This chain joins TRBV6-6 and TRBJ2-7, with 8 bases identical to TRBD2. The CDR3 has 11 residues. Germline-derived CDR1 and CDR2 are MNHNY and SVGAGI (reference sequence). CDR3 in amino acids: CASSDEREWDF. The CDR3 DNA is TGTGCCAGCAGTGATGAGCGGGAGTGGGACTTC.

The chain employs TRBV18 and TRBJ2-7; D not resolved. The CDR3 contains 15 residues. CDR1 is KGHSH, CDR2 LQKENI, per germline. V gave up 0 bases and J gave up 1 base, with 10 bases separating them. As DNA, the CDR3 is TGTGCCAGCTCACCACCAGGCTCCCCTTCCTACGAGCAGTACTTC. Its translation is CASSPPGSPSYEQYF.

The chain joins TRBV14 to TRBJ1-1; tentative D call: TRBD1 (5 bases). Looked up from germline, CDR1 is SGHDN and CDR2 is FVKESK. The CDR3 totals 15 residues. Trimming took 4 bases from V and 0 from J, leaving 12 bases between them. CDR3: CASSPNGALNTEAFF. In DNA form, the CDR3 reads TGTGCCAGCAGCCCCAACGGGGCTTTGAACACTGAAGCTTTCTTT.

As for this clone: The same CDR3 arises from other DNA sequences in this sample as well. The chain couples TRBV9 to TRBJ2-1, with D tentatively TRBD1 or TRBD2 (5 bases each). This CDR3 contains 15 residues. Germline assignment: CDR1 SGDLS and CDR2 YYNGEE. V shed 0 bases and J shed 4 bases, with 11 bases lying between them. The CDR3 sequence: CASSVGGPTYNEQFF. CDR3 DNA sequence: TGTGCCAGCAGCGTAGGGGGACCGACATACAATGAGCAGTTCTTC. The whole variable domain, filled in from reference TRBV9 and TRBJ2-1, reads DSGVTQTPKHLITATGQRVTLRCSPRSGDLSVYWYQQSLDQGLQFLIQYYNGEERAKGNILERFSAQQFPDLHSELNLSSLELGDSALYFCASSVGGPTYNEQFFGPGTRLTVL.

The chain employs TRBV19 and TRBJ2-5, with TRBD1 identical over 9 bases. The CDR3 has 13 residues. With 4 bases clipped from V and 4 bases from J, the junction kept 1 base outside the gene matches. The germline gives CDR1 LNHDA, CDR2 SQIVND (reference sequence). CDR3 sequence reads: CASSKDRGETQYF. Written as DNA, the CDR3 is TGTGCCAGTAGTAAGGACAGGGGAGAGACCCAGTACTTC.

The genes are TRBV5-4 and TRBJ2-7; D possibly corresponds to TRBD1 (6 bases). The CDR3 covers 14 residues. V lost 4 bases, J lost 0 bases, and 11 bases lay in between. CDR1 is SGHNT, CDR2 YYREEE, per germline (reference sequence). The CDR3: CASSPGDSSYEQYF. Here the CDR3 DNA reads TGTGCCAGCAGCCCAGGGGATTCCTCCTACGAGCAGTACTTC.

This clone was seen a single time. In nucleotides, the CDR3 is TGTGCCAGCAGTGAATTCCTGGCGGGAGAAGGTGGGGAGACCCAGTACTTC. Amino acid sequence: CASSEFLAGEGGETQYF. V gene TRBV25-1 combines with J gene TRBJ2-5, with TRBD2 identical over 7 bases. With V trimmed by 1 base and J by 5 bases, 13 bases remained unmatched. Per germline, CDR1 MGHDK and CDR2 SYGVNS. The CDR3 runs 17 residues.

This clone has a single count. Different DNA sequences within this sample yield the same CDR3. The chain is built from TRBV5-4 and TRBJ2-7, with D possibly matching TRBD2 (5 bases). CDR3 length equals 14 residues. Germline V gene sequence: CDR1 SGHNT, CDR2 YYREEE (reference sequence). Trimming removed 0 bases at V and 2 bases at J, with 9 bases between. The CDR3, as DNA: TGTGCCAGCAGCTTGGCGTCGGGGACCTACGAGCAGTACTTC. Its translation: CASSLASGTYEQYF. Supplemented by reference TRBV5-4 and TRBJ2-7, the full variable domain reads ETGVTQSPTHLIKTRGQQVTLRCSSQSGHNTVSWYQQALGQGPQFIFQYYREEENGRGNFPPRFSGLQFPNYSSELNVNALELDDSALYLCASSLASGTYEQYFGPGTRLTVT.